This paragraph reports one TCR beta chain. Its antigen is not known. A read error may account for a junction end that differs from germline. TCRdb keeps only in-frame clones here, not all; method: immunoSEQ multiplex PCR. The sample yields under 50,000 clones, around 83% seen once. The length of the CDR3 is 14 residues. Per germline, CDR1 MNHEY and CDR2 SMNVEV (reference sequence). The data are from a study of T cells in localized non-small cell lung cancer. General observations from the study: Uninvolved adjacent lung, not tumor, had the highest T cell clonality. Sequencing was restricted to one tumor region; therefore, heterogeneity remains possible.

Material: PBMCs, obtained before any cancer treatment. The sequence derives from a man aged 35 to 70 with stage II lung adenocarcinoma. The J gene is TRBJ1-1, the V gene TRBV27; 7 nucleotides align to TRBD1. CDR3 in amino acids: CASGLSGDSTEAFF. For the CDR3, the DNA is TGTGCCAGCGGTTTATCGGGGGACAGCACTGAAGCTTTCTTT.